This note documents a single TCR beta chain sequence. The data were produced by immunoSEQ multiplex PCR, yet TCRdb's version contains in-frame clones alone and is incomplete. The data contain about 80,000 clones, about nine tenths of them seen just once; the ten biggest clones take up 6.5% to 8.5%. This record comes from a study of blood T cell repertoires in COVID-19. The V end was cut by 5 bases, the J end by 7 bases, with 6 bases between. This CDR3 comprises 11 residues. Germline CDR1 SEHNR, CDR2 FQNEAQ (reference sequence). The chain joins TRBV7-9 to TRBJ2-1, with D unresolved. The sample was peripheral blood. The receptor was isolated from a woman older than 75 with acute or convalescent COVID-19. The chain's CDR3 is CASSPRNEQFF. CDR3 bases: TGTGCCAGCAGCCCCCGGAATGAGCAGTTCTTC.